A selection of T cell receptor beta chains follows, all from one sample in a study of cytomegalovirus exposure and HLA in healthy donors. Clones were sequenced by immunoSEQ multiplex PCR, and TCRdb holds only the in-frame ones, with some missing. In the table there are approximately 300,000 clones, around 87% of which are singletons. Sequencing was performed on PBMCs. These receptors all come from a woman between 25 and 40 years old in good health and CMV-seropositive. CDR3s include the opening cysteine and the closing phenylalanine or tryptophan. The D gene is left open where the match is weak. Not all rows give a size; the values are once, few, many and, for expanded clones, a class.

J gene,clone size,V gene,D gene,CDR3 protein,CDR3 DNA
TRBJ2-5,.,TRBV4-2,.,CASSQGPTSQETQYF,TGTGCCAGCAGCCAAGGGCCGACGAGTCAGGAGACCCAGTACTTC
TRBJ2-7,.,TRBV12-2,.,CASRLGDSLQYF,TGTGCAAGTCGCTTAGGGGACAGTTTGCAGTACTTC
TRBJ2-5,.,TRBV19,TRBD2,CASSPALAGEETQYF,TGTGCCAGTAGTCCTGCTCTAGCGGGGGAAGAGACCCAGTACTTC
TRBJ2-7,.,TRBV6-5,.,CASSYSWGQEGVEQYF,TGTGCCAGCAGTTACTCGTGGGGCCAGGAGGGCGTCGAGCAGTACTTC
TRBJ2-3,.,TRBV19,.,CASSIVTDTQYF,TGTGCCAGTAGTATTGTGACAGATACGCAGTATTTT
TRBJ2-1,.,TRBV11-3,.,CASSLSSGGKGPYNEQFF,TGTGCCAGCAGCTTATCCTCCGGAGGAAAAGGACCGTACAATGAGCAGTTCTTC
TRBJ2-6,.,TRBV2,.,CASRPRSSGANVLTF,TGTGCCAGCAGGCCCAGGAGCTCTGGGGCCAACGTCCTGACTTTC
TRBJ1-5,.,TRBV6-1,.,CASGHTGTGNQPQHF,TGTGCCAGCGGCCACACAGGGACCGGCAATCAGCCCCAGCATTTT
TRBJ1-2,.,TRBV28,TRBD1,CASNLGQGQTSDSPYGYTF,TGTGCCAGCAACCTCGGACAGGGACAAACCTCCGATTCTCCCTATGGCTACACCTTC
TRBJ1-2,.,TRBV25-1,.,CASIHEDYGYTF,TGTGCCAGCATTCACGAGGACTATGGCTACACCTTC
TRBJ2-7,.,TRBV25-1,TRBD2,CASKPGLAGGSAHEQYF,TGTGCCAGCAAACCGGGACTAGCGGGAGGAAGTGCCCACGAGCAGTACTTC
TRBJ2-1,.,TRBV4-3,.,CASSPDPSSSYNEQFF,TGCGCCAGCAGCCCGGACCCTAGTAGCTCCTACAATGAGCAGTTCTTC
TRBJ1-2,few,TRBV4-1,.,CASSQVSGPNYGYTF,TGCGCCAGCAGCCAAGTATCGGGGCCAAACTATGGCTACACCTTC
TRBJ1-5,.,TRBV19,TRBD1,CASGQGPNQPQHF,TGTGCCAGTGGACAGGGGCCAAATCAGCCCCAGCATTTT
TRBJ2-4,.,TRBV4-1,.,CASRATGERGAYIQYF,TGCGCCAGCAGAGCGACAGGGGAGCGGGGGGCATACATTCAGTACTTC
TRBJ2-7,.,TRBV7-3,TRBD2,CASSLTAGGSYEQYF,TGTGCCAGCAGCTTAACGGCGGGGGGCTCCTACGAGCAGTACTTC
TRBJ1-2,.,TRBV7-8,.,CARVPMARWVYGYTF,TGTGCCAGAGTCCCCATGGCCAGGTGGGTCTATGGCTACACCTTC
TRBJ2-1,few,TRBV5-1,.,CASSTDFSSYNEQFF,TGCGCCAGCAGCACCGACTTCAGCTCCTACAATGAGCAGTTCTTC
TRBJ1-2,.,TRBV5-1,.,CASSLSGPRGYTF,TGCGCCAGCAGCTTATCCGGACCTCGCGGCTACACCTTC
TRBJ2-6,.,TRBV28,.,CASSSRVSGANVLTF,TGTGCCAGCAGCTCGAGGGTATCTGGGGCCAACGTCCTGACTTTC
TRBJ1-2,.,TRBV30,TRBD1,CAWSTSGGWWGYTF,TGTGCCTGGTCCACTTCAGGGGGCTGGTGGGGCTACACCTTC
TRBJ2-3,.,TRBV11-2,.,CASSLDGPDTQYF,TGTGCCAGCAGCTTAGATGGTCCAGATACGCAGTATTTT
TRBJ1-5,.,TRBV5-6,.,CASSFSGGRNQPQHF,TGTGCCAGCAGCTTTTCGGGGGGACGCAATCAGCCCCAGCATTTT
TRBJ1-1,once,TRBV4-3,.,CASSQEGGTEAFF,TGCGCCAGCAGCCAAGAAGGAGGCACTGAAGCTTTCTTT
TRBJ2-7,.,TRBV27,.,CASSDLGYEQYF,TGTGCCAGCAGTGACCTCGGCTACGAGCAGTACTTC
TRBJ2-7,.,TRBV6-5,TRBD1,CASRQTGLAYEQYF,TGTGCCAGCAGACAGACAGGGTTGGCCTACGAGCAGTACTTC
TRBJ1-2,.,TRBV20-1,.,CSASVVDGYTF,TGCAGTGCTAGTGTCGTAGATGGCTACACCTTC
TRBJ1-5,.,TRBV6-1,.,CASSENPANNQPQHF,TGTGCCAGCAGTGAAAACCCAGCGAATAATCAGCCCCAGCATTTT
TRBJ2-5,.,TRBV7-9,.,CASSGKQVPQETQYF,TGTGCCAGCAGCGGGAAACAGGTGCCACAAGAGACCCAGTACTTC
TRBJ2-7,.,TRBV4-2,.,CASSQEVWSSLRNSYEQYF,TGTGCCAGCAGCCAAGAGGTATGGTCTAGCTTGCGAAATTCCTACGAGCAGTACTTC
TRBJ1-1,.,TRBV19,.,CASSGGVATEAFF,TGTGCCAGTAGTGGGGGGGTAGCCACTGAAGCTTTCTTT
TRBJ2-1,.,TRBV28,.,CASSSSASSYNEQFF,TGTGCCAGCAGCTCTAGCGCCAGCTCCTACAATGAGCAGTTCTTC
TRBJ2-5,.,TRBV27,.,CASSPHPSDRPFQETQYF,TGTGCCAGCAGCCCGCATCCTAGCGACAGGCCTTTCCAAGAGACCCAGTACTTC
TRBJ2-2,.,TRBV6-5,.,CASTDWGTGELFF,TGTGCCAGCACCGACTGGGGTACCGGGGAGCTGTTTTTT
TRBJ1-2,.,TRBV4-2,.,CASSQDRIGYGYTF,TGTGCCAGCAGCCAAGACAGAATAGGGTATGGCTACACCTTC
TRBJ2-7,.,TRBV4-1,TRBD2,CASSQVVAGGREQYF,TGCGCCAGCAGCCAAGTGGTAGCGGGAGGCCGCGAGCAGTACTTC
TRBJ1-1,.,TRBV7-2,TRBD1,CASSREGTGRTEAFF,TGTGCCAGCAGCCGCGAGGGGACAGGACGCACTGAAGCTTTCTTT
TRBJ2-6,.,TRBV30,.,CAWVVGSGANVLTF,TGTGCCTGGGTCGTAGGTTCTGGGGCCAACGTCCTGACTTTC
TRBJ2-1,.,TRBV28,TRBD2,CASTKAAGAAYNEQFF,TGTGCCAGCACCAAGGCAGCGGGAGCAGCCTACAATGAGCAGTTCTTC
TRBJ1-4,.,TRBV9,TRBD1,CASSVGQGREKLFF,TGTGCCAGCAGCGTAGGACAGGGAAGGGAAAAACTGTTTTTT
TRBJ2-7,.,TRBV27,TRBD1,CASSSRGLSYEQYF,TGTGCCAGCAGTTCCAGGGGGCTTTCCTACGAGCAGTACTTC
TRBJ2-7,.,TRBV28,TRBD2,CATSSVLARNPYEQYF,TGTGCCACCTCTTCCGTACTAGCGAGAAACCCCTACGAGCAGTACTTC
TRBJ1-6,.,TRBV7-9,.,CASSSSSYNSPLHF,TGTGCCAGCAGCTCAAGCTCCTATAATTCACCCCTCCACTTT
TRBJ1-1,.,TRBV20-1,TRBD1,CRGAGGTEAFF,TGCAGAGGCGCAGGGGGCACTGAAGCTTTCTTT
TRBJ2-7,few,TRBV5-1,TRBD1,CASSPGTGSYEQYF,TGCGCCAGCAGCCCCGGGACAGGGAGCTACGAGCAGTACTTC
TRBJ1-5,.,TRBV5-4,.,CASSETGSNQPQHF,TGTGCCAGCAGCGAGACAGGTAGCAATCAGCCCCAGCATTTT
TRBJ1-1,.,TRBV30,.,CAWSVWGGNTEAFF,TGTGCCTGGAGTGTTTGGGGCGGGAACACTGAAGCTTTCTTT
TRBJ1-2,once,TRBV30,.,CAWGRTDSPFSNYGYTF,TGTGCCTGGGGAAGGACAGACAGCCCTTTTTCTAACTATGGCTACACCTTC
TRBJ1-2,.,TRBV28,.,CASSLGVPGAGGYTF,TGTGCCAGCAGTTTGGGTGTCCCAGGGGCAGGGGGCTACACCTTC
TRBJ1-5,.,TRBV27,.,CASSPGTSAISNQPQHF,TGTGCCAGCAGTCCAGGGACATCCGCTATAAGCAATCAGCCCCAGCATTTT
TRBJ2-7,.,TRBV7-3,TRBD2,CASSLSASGTYEQYF,TGTGCCAGCAGCTTAAGCGCTAGCGGGACCTACGAGCAGTACTTC
TRBJ2-3,.,TRBV2,TRBD1,CASSYDRGTDTQYF,TGTGCCAGCAGTTATGACAGGGGCACAGATACGCAGTATTTT
TRBJ2-3,.,TRBV13,TRBD2,CASSLVGLVGDTQYF,TGTGCCAGCAGCTTAGTGGGACTAGTGGGGGATACGCAGTATTTT